The 21 T cell receptor beta chains below were found in one sample sequenced in a study of blood T cell repertoires in COVID-19. The method was immunoSEQ multiplex PCR; TCRdb's version includes in-frame clones alone and lacks a portion of them. The data show about 310,000 clones, with roughly 87% seen just once and about 8.9% held by the top ten. Material for sequencing was PBMCs or T cells enriched from blood (not recorded which). The receptors derive from a young woman who had recovered from COVID-19.

The V and J genes are TRBV27 and TRBJ1-4, with D perhaps TRBD1 (6 bases). Germline V CDR1 and CDR2: MNHEY, SMNVEV (reference sequence). The V gene lost 6 bases and the J gene lost 3 bases, with 14 bases spanning the gap. The CDR3 sequence is 15 residues long. CDR3 protein: CASRETGLPNEKLFF. CDR3 nucleotide sequence: TGTGCCAGCAGGGAAACAGGGCTACCTAATGAAAAACTGTTTTTT. Variable domain in full (rest from reference TRBV27 and TRBJ1-4): EAQVTQNPRYLITVTGKKLTVTCSQNMNHEYMSWYRQDPGLGLRQIYYSMNVEVTDKGDVPEGYKVSRKEKRNFPLILESPSPNQTSLYFCASRETGLPNEKLFFGSGTQLSVL.

This sequence joins TRBV29-1 and TRBJ2-3, with 11 nucleotides matching TRBD2. This CDR3 spans 17 amino acids. Losses at the gene ends were 0 bases for V and 1 base for J; bases not matched to a gene: 6. Germline lookup yields CDR1 SQVTM and CDR2 ANQGSEA. The CDR3 here is CSVEDRTSGSRTDTQYF. CDR3 bases: TGCAGCGTTGAAGATCGTACTAGCGGGAGCCGCACAGATACGCAGTATTTT.

The chain links TRBV6-6 to TRBJ2-2, with TRBD1 identical over 9 bases. The CDR3 length is 18 residues. From germline, CDR1 is MNHNY and CDR2 SVGAGI (reference sequence). The junction had 17 bases not matched to a gene; V was cut back by 5 bases and J by 7 bases. The CDR3 is CASSLPPGTGRGDGELFF. The DNA of the CDR3 is TGTGCCAGCAGTCTTCCTCCCGGGACAGGGAGAGGTGACGGGGAGCTGTTTTTT.

The CDR3 DNA is TGTGCCAGCTCACGGGACAGGCTGGAGACCCAGTACTTC. Its protein is CASSRDRLETQYF. The chain joins TRBV18 to TRBJ2-5, with 8 bases lining up with TRBD1. V lost 4 bases to trimming and J lost 5 bases; unmatched junction nucleotides: 3. The V gene's germline CDR1 is KGHSH and CDR2 LQKENI. The CDR3 loop spans 13 amino acids.

The rearrangement uses TRBV6-5 and TRBJ2-2, with 7 nucleotides matching TRBD1. Germline CDR1 reads MNHEY; CDR2 reads SVGAGI. The CDR3 sequence is 15 residues long. Trimming at V came to 4 bases and at J to 0 bases, leaving 2 bases not matched to a gene. The CDR3 region is CASSFGTANTGELFF. For the CDR3, the DNA is TGTGCCAGCAGTTTCGGGACAGCGAACACCGGGGAGCTGTTTTTT.

The chain is built from TRBV9 and TRBJ2-3, with 9 positions matching TRBD1. The CDR3 is 16 amino acids. The V gene end was trimmed by 3 bases and the J gene end by 2 bases; junction bases not matched to a gene: 7. Germline V gene sequence: CDR1 SGDLS, CDR2 YYNGEE. The CDR3 sequence: CASSGENRGHTDTQYF. CDR3 in DNA: TGTGCCAGCAGCGGAGAGAACAGGGGGCACACAGATACGCAGTATTTT. The full variable domain, in which reference TRBV9 and TRBJ2-3 provide the parts outside the CDR3, is DSGVTQTPKHLITATGQRVTLRCSPRSGDLSVYWYQQSLDQGLQFLIQYYNGEERAKGNILERFSAQQFPDLHSELNLSSLELGDSALYFCASSGENRGHTDTQYFGPGTRLTVL.

This chain connects TRBV18 to TRBJ2-1; TRBD1 might be the D (6 bases). Trimming left V 6 bases short and J 3 bases short, with 18 bases between. Germline V CDR1 and CDR2: KGHSH, LQKENI. The CDR3 has 16 residues. Here the CDR3 reads CASSQLDRSLYNEQFF. The CDR3, as DNA: TGTGCCAGCTCCCAATTGGACAGAAGCCTCTACAATGAGCAGTTCTTC.

For the CDR3, the DNA is TGCGCCAGCAGCCAAGGACTTTTAACAGGGTTCGGTGAAAAACTGTTTTTT. Translating it yields CASSQGLLTGFGEKLFF. This chain uses TRBV4-3 with TRBJ1-4; tentatively, D is TRBD1 (6 bases). The CDR3 totals 17 residues. Trimming pared 1 base from V and 7 bases from J, leaving 19 bases between. Germline V gene lookup returns CDR1 LGHNA and CDR2 YSLEER.

The chain uses TRBV4-3 and TRBJ1-4, with D perhaps matching TRBD1 (5 bases). Germline values: CDR1 LGHNA, CDR2 YSLEER. The CDR3 is 16 residues long. V lost 1 base and J lost 8, with 17 bases in between. The CDR3 DNA reads as TGCGCCAGCAGCCAAGCCTGGTCGAGGGAGGGGGAAAAACTGTTTTTT. This sequence encodes CASSQAWSREGEKLFF.

The chain carries TRBV2 and TRBJ1-1; no firm D call. Between the trimmed V and J ends, which lost 4 bases and 4 bases, there was a span of 13 bases. CDR1 is SNHLY, CDR2 FYNNEI, per germline. CDR3 length equals 14 residues. For the CDR3, the DNA is TGTGCCAGCAGTGTAGAGGGTCGGAGCACTGAAGCTTTCTTT. Amino acids: CASSVEGRSTEAFF.

The chain couples TRBV19 to TRBJ1-1, with a weak D call TRBD1 (6 bases). V was trimmed by 8 bases and J by 1 base, leaving 17 bases between them. CDR3 length: 15 residues. Germline CDR1 reads LNHDA; CDR2 reads SQIVND (reference sequence). CDR3 in amino acids: CASGPGGARNTEAFF. In DNA form, the CDR3 reads TGTGCCAGTGGTCCGGGGGGCGCGCGGAACACTGAAGCTTTCTTT.

The chain is built from TRBV7-8 and TRBJ2-5, with D possibly matching TRBD2 (6 bases). Trimming shortened V by 6 bases and J by 5 bases, and 16 bases separated the two germline ends. CDR3 size: 14 residues. Per the germline V gene, CDR1 is SGHVS and CDR2 is FQNEAQ. This CDR3 reads CASRRDLTMETQYF. The DNA of the CDR3 is TGTGCCAGCAGACGGGACTTGACAATGGAGACCCAGTACTTC.

The rearrangement uses TRBV10-3 and TRBJ1-4; D gene ambiguous. V was cut by 3 bases and J by 7 bases, with 18 bases left in between. CDR1 and CDR2 from the germline V gene are ENHRY and SYGVKD. CDR3 length: 16 amino acids. This chain's CDR3 is CAISDPSEGAGEKLFF. The DNA for the CDR3 is TGTGCCATCAGTGACCCAAGTGAAGGCGCAGGTGAAAAACTGTTTTTT.

The chain has TRBV7-9 and TRBJ1-4; D is unresolved. The CDR3 extends over 15 amino acids. V lost 0 bases, J lost 3 bases, and 8 bases lay in between. Per germline, CDR1 SEHNR and CDR2 FQNEAQ (reference sequence). The CDR3 coding sequence is TGTGCCAGCAGCTTAGCTTCGGCGGCTAATGAAAAACTGTTTTTT. As protein: CASSLASAANEKLFF.

The gene calls are TRBV5-1 and TRBJ2-2; D might be TRBD1 (6 bases). The CDR3 runs 14 residues. Germline V gives CDR1 SGHRS, CDR2 YFSETQ. V shed 6 bases and J shed 3 bases, with 12 bases lying between them. CDR3 in DNA: TGCGCCAGCAAATCAGGGGAATACACCGGGGAGCTGTTTTTT. Its translation is CASKSGEYTGELFF.

CDR3 DNA: TGTGCCAGCAGTTTAGGCAGGGATGAGCAGTTCTTC. Translated: CASSLGRDEQFF. The chain combines TRBV12-3 or TRBV12-4 with TRBJ2-1; possible D gene TRBD1, 5 bases. Trimming cost V 1 base and J 8 bases, with 6 bases left between them. There are 12 residues in the CDR3.

The chain has TRBV4-3 and TRBJ2-7, with 10 bases lining up with TRBD2. J lost 3 bases, V lost 0 bases, and 11 bases had no gene match. The germline CDR1 and CDR2 sequences are LGHNA and YSLEER. The CDR3 is made up of 18 amino acids. CDR3 amino acids: CASSQEKVLAGNDYEQYF. Written as DNA, the CDR3 is TGCGCCAGCAGCCAAGAAAAGGTACTAGCGGGAAACGACTACGAGCAGTACTTC.

This chain connects TRBV13 to TRBJ2-7; 7 nucleotides align to TRBD2. CDR1 PRHDT and CDR2 FYEKMQ come from the germline V gene (reference sequence). The CDR3 sequence is 14 residues long. The V segment lost 3 bases and the J segment 1 base; nucleotides outside the gene matches: 3. Here the CDR3 DNA reads TGTGCCAGCAGCTTTGGCGGGAGTTCCTACGAGCAGTACTTC. It is translated as CASSFGGSSYEQYF. The full variable domain, in which reference TRBV13 and TRBJ2-7 provide the parts outside the CDR3, is AAGVIQSPRHLIKEKRETATLKCYPIPRHDTVYWYQQGPGQDPQFLISFYEKMQSDKGSIPDRFSAQQFSDYHSELNMSSLELGDSALYFCASSFGGSSYEQYFGPGTRLTVT.

The chain links TRBV9 to TRBJ1-2; 10 bases map to TRBD1. Germline-derived CDR1 and CDR2 are SGDLS and YYNGEE. Trimming removed 7 bases from V and 0 bases from J; junction bases left unmatched: 6. The CDR3 is 15 residues long. CDR3 amino acids: CASGTGDGANYGYTF. The CDR3 DNA follows: TGTGCCAGCGGGACAGGGGATGGGGCTAACTATGGCTACACCTTC.

The J gene is TRBJ1-6, the V gene TRBV6-5; D may be TRBD1 (6 bases). V dropped 6 bases and J dropped 7 bases, with 13 bases sitting between them. CDR3 length: 14 amino acids. Per the germline V gene, CDR1 is MNHEY and CDR2 is SVGAGI. Here the CDR3 DNA reads TGTGCCAGCAGATTACAGGGTCTAAATTCACCCCTCCACTTT. The encoded protein is CASRLQGLNSPLHF.

This clone was seen only a few times. The rearrangement joins TRBV3-1 (or the pseudogene TRBV3-2) to TRBJ1-6; D gene ambiguous. Trimming pared 6 bases from V and 5 bases from J, leaving 11 bases between. The CDR3 runs to 14 residues. Germline V gives CDR1 LGHDT, CDR2 YNNKEL (reference sequence). The CDR3 protein is CASSRTVHNSPLHF. Here the CDR3 DNA reads TGTGCCAGCAGTCGGACTGTTCATAATTCACCCCTCCACTTT.